Listed below are T cell receptor beta chains from one sample, sequenced in a study of T cell repertoires in cytomegalovirus infection. MiXCR, run by TCRdb on the reads, gives a single entry per CDR3 protein. The repertoire holds approximately 910,000 distinct CDR3 sequences, with less than 35% as singletons. No antigen is known for these receptors. The sample consisted of cultured CD8+ T cells from PBMCs, taken from culture after CMV antigen stimulation. These receptors were collected from a human donor in good health (CMV status not recorded). Some clones in this sample may be carry-over from other donors' samples. Both conserved end residues are part of each CDR3. Each record gives: CDR3 length, D gene, V gene, J gene, clone size, CDR3 DNA, CDR3 protein. A D gene is named only where the DNA matches it firmly. Clone size is stated in some rows and not others, as once, few, many or a class when expanded.

>13|TRBD1|TRBV5-6|TRBJ2-3|-
TGTGCCAGCAGCACAGGGGCCGCAGATACGCAGTATTTT
CASSTGAADTQYF
>14|-|TRBV15|TRBJ2-1|-
TGTGCCACCACAGAATTTCTCTCCTACAATGAGCAGTTCTTC
CATTEFLSYNEQFF
>14|-|TRBV20-1|TRBJ2-3|-
TGCAGTGCAAAGGGGGGGATTAGAGGAGATACGCAGTATTTT
CSAKGGIRGDTQYF
>20|-|TRBV7-2|TRBJ2-5|many
TGTGCCAGCAGCTTAGAATTCCCATCTGGTGCGACAATCGCCAAAGAGACCCAGTACTTC
CASSLEFPSGATIAKETQYF
>12|-|TRBV6-5|TRBJ2-2|few
TGTGCCAGCAGTTACGGGGGATGGGAGCTGTTTTTT
CASSYGGWELFF
>15|TRBD1|TRBV4-3|TRBJ2-1|once
TGCGCCAGCAGCCGCGGACAGGGGCCAAACAATGAGCAGTTCTTC
CASSRGQGPNNEQFF
>15|-|TRBV15|TRBJ2-1|-
TGTGCCACCAGCGCAGGGCGGGGGCCCTACAATGAGCAGTTCTTC
CATSAGRGPYNEQFF
>15|TRBD1|TRBV12-5|TRBJ2-1|few
TGTGCTAGTGGTCAGACAGGGATGGAGTTCAATGAGCAGTTCTTC
CASGQTGMEFNEQFF
>15|-|TRBV9|TRBJ2-7|-
TGTGCCAGCAGCGTAGCGGCCGATTCCCCCTACGAGCAGTACTTC
CASSVAADSPYEQYF
>14|-|TRBV10-3|TRBJ2-5|few
TGTGCCATCAGTGAGGAACAGATCCAAGAGACCCAGTACTTC
CAISEEQIQETQYF
>17|-|TRBV28|TRBJ2-2|-
TGTGCCAGCGATTTAACCCAAGCGAGATTCGACACCGGGGAGCTGTTTTTT
CASDLTQARFDTGELFF
>15|TRBD1|TRBV5-4|TRBJ2-2|few
TGTGCCAGCAGCTTGCTCGGACAGGACACCGGGGAGCTGTTTTTT
CASSLLGQDTGELFF
>14|-|TRBV7-6|TRBJ1-2|few
TGTGCCAGCAGCTTAGTCGACAAATCGACTGGCTACACCTTC
CASSLVDKSTGYTF
>14|-|TRBV25-1|TRBJ1-1|few
TGTGCCAGCAGTGAATGGGGGGAGAACACTGAAGCTTTCTTT
CASSEWGENTEAFF
>15|TRBD1|TRBV15|TRBJ2-7|-
TGTGCCACCAGCAGTCCCGGGACAGGGGTCTACGAGCAGTACTTC
CATSSPGTGVYEQYF
>12|TRBD1|TRBV29-1|TRBJ1-4|-
TGCAGCGCGGACAGGGGTGGGGAAAAACTGTTTTTT
CSADRGGEKLFF
>13|-|TRBV4-2|TRBJ1-1|-
TGTGCCAGCAGCCAAAAGAGTAACACTGAAGCTTTCTTT
CASSQKSNTEAFF
>8|-|TRBV11-2|TRBJ2-1|few
TGTGCCAGCACCCAGCAGTTCTTC
CASTQQFF
>15|TRBD1|TRBV19|TRBJ1-2|-
TGTGCCAGTACCATAGGGACAGGAGCCTGGAGGGGCTACACCTTC
CASTIGTGAWRGYTF
>19|TRBD2|TRBV7-3|TRBJ2-3|many
TGTGCCAGCAGCTGCCCCCCTCCCTACGGGGGGACTGGCACAGATACGCAGTATTTT
CASSCPPPYGGTGTDTQYF
>16|-|TRBV11-2|TRBJ2-1|-
TGTGCCAGCAGCTCCGCCGAACAGGGCTCCTACAATGAGCAGTTCTTC
CASSSAEQGSYNEQFF
>16|-|TRBV27|TRBJ2-7|-
TGTGCCAGCAGTTCGCGCCCTCTCACAGGGACCTCCGAGCAGTACTTC
CASSSRPLTGTSEQYF
>18|TRBD1|TRBV6-5|TRBJ1-1|-
TGTGCCAGCAGTTACTCCTTGAGGAGGGGGCTCCTGTCCACTGAAGCTTTCTTT
CASSYSLRRGLLSTEAFF
>15|-|TRBV6-1|TRBJ2-2|-
TGTGCCAGCAGTGCTAGCCTCGGACTACTGGCGGAGCTGTTTTTT
CASSASLGLLAELFF
>15|-|TRBV20-1|TRBJ2-1|-
TGCAGTGCTAAGGGTCACTGTTCCTCCTACAATGAGCAGTTCTTC
CSAKGHCSSYNEQFF
>20|TRBD1|TRBV12-3/TRBV12-4|TRBJ1-4|few
TGTGCCAGCAGTTTTTCACTGACCGGGGACAGGTTGCCGGCTAATGAAAAACTGTTTTTT
CASSFSLTGDRLPANEKLFF
>19|TRBD2|TRBV9|TRBJ2-3|-
TGTGCCAGCAGCTATCTACTGACTAGCGGGGGGGGTTGGACAGATACGCAGTATTTT
CASSYLLTSGGGWTDTQYF
>16|TRBD1|TRBV5-1|TRBJ2-2|-
TGCGCCAGCAGCCCGACAGGGGGATCGAACACCGGGGAGCTGTTTTTT
CASSPTGGSNTGELFF
>15|-|TRBV27|TRBJ2-2|few
TGTGCCAGCAGTTTGGAGGTTTTAGGGACCGGGGAGCTGTTTTTT
CASSLEVLGTGELFF
>12|-|TRBV7-6|TRBJ2-7|few
TGTGCCAGCAGCTTCGTGAACGGCGAGCAGTACTTC
CASSFVNGEQYF
>16|TRBD2|TRBV6-5|TRBJ2-7|-
TGTGCCAGCAGTTCTTCCCCCGGGACTAGCACCTACGAGCAGTACTTC
CASSSSPGTSTYEQYF
>16|-|TRBV7-8|TRBJ1-6|many
TGTGCCAGCAGCGACACAGGGAGATCCTATAATTCACCCCTCCACTTT
CASSDTGRSYNSPLHF
>15|-|TRBV7-3|TRBJ1-1|-
TGTGCCAGCAGCTTAAGCCCGGGGCGGAACACTGAAGCTTTCTTT
CASSLSPGRNTEAFF
>15|-|TRBV6-1|TRBJ1-2|few
TGTGCCAGCAGTGAAGTGTCCGGACAGACCTATGGCTACACCTTC
CASSEVSGQTYGYTF
>15|-|TRBV12-3/TRBV12-4|TRBJ2-5|many
TGTGCCAGCAGTTTAGAACAGGGCCAGCGGGAGACCCAGTACTTC
CASSLEQGQRETQYF
>16|-|TRBV7-9|TRBJ2-1|few
TGTGCCAGCAGCTTTCAACCCTTAGGACTTCTGCATGAGCAGTTCTTC
CASSFQPLGLLHEQFF
>16|-|TRBV6-1|TRBJ1-1|many
TGTGCCAGCAGTGAAGTACAACATCGCCTAAACACTGAAGCTTTCTTT
CASSEVQHRLNTEAFF
>16|-|TRBV5-3|TRBJ1-6|once
TGTGCCAGCAGCTCTGACAAAAGCTCCTATAATTCACCCCTCCACTTT
CASSSDKSSYNSPLHF
>14|TRBD2|TRBV9|TRBJ2-7|-
TGTGCCAGCAGCGTAGGACTAGCGGGGAACGAGCAGTACTTC
CASSVGLAGNEQYF
>15|TRBD2|TRBV4-1|TRBJ2-2|few
TGCGCCAGCAGCCAAGGATACGGGGGGGCCGGGGAGCTGTTTTTT
CASSQGYGGAGELFF
>14|-|TRBV7-9|TRBJ1-4|once
TGTGCCAGCTATTCGGGGCGAACTAATGAAAAACTGTTTTTT
CASYSGRTNEKLFF
>14|-|TRBV4-1|TRBJ1-5|few
TGCGCCAGCAGCCAGGGTGTTGGCAATCAGCCCCAGCATTTT
CASSQGVGNQPQHF
>13|-|TRBV20-1|TRBJ1-2|-
TGCAGTGCTACCCACAGGGTCGGGTATGGCTACACCTTC
CSATHRVGYGYTF
>13|-|TRBV12-3/TRBV12-4|TRBJ1-2|few
TGTGCCAGCAGTTTAGGGGCGACGCCCGGCTACACCTTC
CASSLGATPGYTF
>15|-|TRBV7-9|TRBJ2-7|few
TGTGCCAGCAGCTACCCTACGGATTGGACCTACGAGCAGTACTTC
CASSYPTDWTYEQYF
>14|-|TRBV11-2|TRBJ2-3|few
TGTGCCAGCAGCTTAGGCCCCGGGGGCTATACGCAGTATTTT
CASSLGPGGYTQYF
>16|-|TRBV11-3|TRBJ2-2|-
TGTGCCAGCAGCCATCGGGACTTCCCCCAGGCCGGGGAGCTGTTTTTT
CASSHRDFPQAGELFF
>16|TRBD2|TRBV7-2|TRBJ2-5|many
TGTGCCAGCAGCTTAGAGTTAGCGGGGGCTCAAGAGACCCAGTACTTC
CASSLELAGAQETQYF
>11|-|TRBV12-5|TRBJ2-3|many
TGTGCTAGTTCCCCGGCGGATACGCAGTATTTT
CASSPADTQYF
>15|TRBD1|TRBV4-1|TRBJ2-1|few
TGCGCCAGCAGCCAAACGAGGGGGCGCGGCAATGAGCAGTTCTTC
CASSQTRGRGNEQFF